The 4 T cell receptor beta chains in this list originate from one sample, sequenced in a study of a mutant IDH1 vaccine in newly diagnosed glioma. Time point of the sample: baseline, week 1 (first vaccination visit). As to treatment: pre-vaccination baseline after standard-of-care therapy. The data were produced by immunoSEQ multiplex PCR, yet TCRdb's version contains in-frame clones alone and is incomplete. Here the sample spans about 21,000 clones, around 85% being singletons. The sample consisted of PBMCs, taken from a glioma patient treated with radiotherapy, temozolomide or both. These receptor sequences come from a man between 35 and 55 years old with glioma.

The V call is TRBV18, the J call TRBJ1-1; D is unclear. This CDR3 has 13 amino acids. V lost 3 bases, J lost 0 bases, and 5 bases lay in between. CDR1 is KGHSH, CDR2 LQKENI, per germline. CDR3 region: CASSPHLNTEAFF. As DNA, the CDR3 is TGTGCCAGCTCACCCCACCTGAACACTGAAGCTTTCTTT.

The genes are TRBV30 and TRBJ2-3; 7 bases agree with TRBD2. CDR1 is GTSNPN, CDR2 SVGIG, per germline (reference sequence). The J segment lost 1 base and the V segment lost 1 base, leaving 8 bases of the junction unmatched. This CDR3 contains 16 residues. The CDR3 nucleotides are TGTGCCTGGAGTGCCCGACTAGCCGCTGGCACAGATACGCAGTATTTT. It translates to CAWSARLAAGTDTQYF.

The V gene is TRBV6-1, the J gene TRBJ1-1, with TRBD1 as a possible D gene (5 bases). Germline-derived CDR1 and CDR2 are MNHNS and SASEGT. V was pared by 5 bases and J by 8 bases, with 18 bases between. The CDR3 totals 14 residues. CDR3 region: CASSRDPTGGEAFF. CDR3 coding DNA: TGTGCCAGCAGTCGCGACCCCACAGGCGGAGAAGCTTTCTTT.

This chain links TRBV4-1 with TRBJ2-2; 9 nucleotides match TRBD2. The trim removed 1 base at V and 7 bases at J, leaving 16 bases unmatched. CDR1 and CDR2 (germline): MGHRA, YSYEKL. The CDR3 totals 19 residues. The chain's CDR3 is CASSQVGVAGEDVFGELFF. The CDR3 nucleotides are TGCGCCAGCAGCCAAGTAGGGGTAGCGGGAGAAGATGTTTTCGGGGAGCTGTTTTTT.